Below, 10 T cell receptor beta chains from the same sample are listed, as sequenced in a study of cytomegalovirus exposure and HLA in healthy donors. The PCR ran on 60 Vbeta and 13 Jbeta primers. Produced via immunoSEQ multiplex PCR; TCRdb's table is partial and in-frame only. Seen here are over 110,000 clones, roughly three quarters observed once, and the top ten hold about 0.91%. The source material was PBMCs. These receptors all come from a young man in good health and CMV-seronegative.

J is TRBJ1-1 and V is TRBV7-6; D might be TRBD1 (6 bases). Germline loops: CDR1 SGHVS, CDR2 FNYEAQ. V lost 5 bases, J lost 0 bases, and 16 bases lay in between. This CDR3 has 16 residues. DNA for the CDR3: TGTGCCAGCAGCCAACTTGGAACAGGGATGAACACTGAAGCTTTCTTT. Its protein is CASSQLGTGMNTEAFF.

CDR3 amino acids: CASSVQGMWDGYTF. Written as DNA, the CDR3 is TGTGCCAGCAGTGTCCAGGGGATGTGGGATGGCTACACCTTC. J is TRBJ1-2 and V is TRBV2; D is possibly TRBD1 (6 bases). The V end was cut by 4 bases, the J end by 6 bases, with 15 bases between. Germline-derived CDR1 and CDR2 are SNHLY and FYNNEI. The CDR3 is 14 residues long.

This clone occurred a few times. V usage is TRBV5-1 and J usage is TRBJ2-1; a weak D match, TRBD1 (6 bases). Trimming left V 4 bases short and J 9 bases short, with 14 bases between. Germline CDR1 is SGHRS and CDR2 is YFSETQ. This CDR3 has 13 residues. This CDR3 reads CASSPLTGSEQFF. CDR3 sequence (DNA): TGCGCCAGCAGCCCGTTAACAGGGTCTGAGCAGTTCTTC. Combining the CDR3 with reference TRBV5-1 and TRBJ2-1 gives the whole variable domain KAGVTQTPRYLIKTRGQQVTLSCSPISGHRSVSWYQQTPGQGLQFLFEYFSETQRNKGNFPGRFSGRQFSNSRSEMNVSTLELGDSALYLCASSPLTGSEQFFGPGTRLTVL.

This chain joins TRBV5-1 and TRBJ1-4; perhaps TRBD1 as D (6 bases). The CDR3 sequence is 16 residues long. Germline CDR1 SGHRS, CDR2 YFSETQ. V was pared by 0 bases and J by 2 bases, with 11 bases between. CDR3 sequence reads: CASSLAGGTTNEKLFF. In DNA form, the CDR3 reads TGCGCCAGCAGCTTGGCTGGGGGCACCACTAATGAAAAACTGTTTTTT.

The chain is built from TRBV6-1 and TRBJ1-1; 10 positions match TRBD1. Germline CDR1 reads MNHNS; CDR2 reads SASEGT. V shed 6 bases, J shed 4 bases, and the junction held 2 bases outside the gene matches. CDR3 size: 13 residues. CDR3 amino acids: CASRWTGGTEAFF. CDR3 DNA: TGTGCCAGCAGATGGACAGGGGGCACTGAAGCTTTCTTT.

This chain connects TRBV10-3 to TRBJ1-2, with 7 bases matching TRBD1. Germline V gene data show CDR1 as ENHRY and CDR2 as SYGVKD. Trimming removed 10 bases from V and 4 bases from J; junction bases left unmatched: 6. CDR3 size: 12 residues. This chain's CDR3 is CATRDSIYGYTF. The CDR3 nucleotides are TGTGCCACCCGGGACAGTATCTATGGCTACACCTTC.

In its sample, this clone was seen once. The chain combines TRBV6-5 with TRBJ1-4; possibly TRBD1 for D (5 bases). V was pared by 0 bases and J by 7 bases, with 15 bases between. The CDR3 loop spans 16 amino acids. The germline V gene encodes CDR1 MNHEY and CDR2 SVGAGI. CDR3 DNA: TGTGCCAGCAGTTACTCTAGTTCGGTCGACAGTGAAAAACTGTTTTTT. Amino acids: CASSYSSSVDSEKLFF.

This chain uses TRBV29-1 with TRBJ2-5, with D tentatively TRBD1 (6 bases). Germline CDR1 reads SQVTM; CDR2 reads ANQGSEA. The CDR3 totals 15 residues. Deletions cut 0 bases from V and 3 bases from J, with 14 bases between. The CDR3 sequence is CSVEDFPTGKETQYF. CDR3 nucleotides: TGCAGCGTTGAAGACTTTCCGACAGGCAAAGAGACCCAGTACTTC. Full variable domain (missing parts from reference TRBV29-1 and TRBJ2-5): SAVISQKPSRDICQRGTSLTIQCQVDSQVTMMFWYRQQPGQSLTLIATANQGSEATYESGFVIDKFPISRPNLTFSTLTVSNMSPEDSSIYLCSVEDFPTGKETQYFGPGTRLLVL.

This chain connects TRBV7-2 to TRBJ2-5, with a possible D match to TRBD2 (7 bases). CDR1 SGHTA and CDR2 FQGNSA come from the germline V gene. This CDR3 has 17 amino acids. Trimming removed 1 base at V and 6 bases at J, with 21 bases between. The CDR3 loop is CASSLVGGQSVRQTQYF. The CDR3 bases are TGTGCCAGCAGCTTAGTGGGGGGGCAGTCTGTAAGACAGACCCAGTACTTC.

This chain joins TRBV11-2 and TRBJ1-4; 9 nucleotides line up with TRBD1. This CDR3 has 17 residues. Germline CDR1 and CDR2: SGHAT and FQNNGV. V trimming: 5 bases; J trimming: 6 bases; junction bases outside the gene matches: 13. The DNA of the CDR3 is TGTGCCAGCAGCCCAACAGGGGGCGGTTTTAGTGATGAAAAACTGTTTTTT. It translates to CASSPTGGGFSDEKLFF.